A selection of T cell receptor beta chains follows, all from one sample in a study of T cells after yellow fever vaccination. TCRdb redid the calling of the 5' RACE reads with MiXCR, one entry per CDR3 protein. The sample lists 250,000 to 400,000 distinct CDR3 sequences, 3.5% to 4.5% seen once, with approximately 20% in the top ten. The source material was PBMCs, sampled 15 days after the yellow fever booster vaccination. The receptors derive from a man aged 18-30 years who received the YFV17D yellow fever vaccine. CDR3s include the opening cysteine and the closing phenylalanine or tryptophan. A D gene is named only where the DNA matches it firmly. Clone size is stated in some rows and not others, as once, few, many or a class when expanded.

v_gene,abundance,d_gene,j_gene,CDR3aa,CDR3nt
TRBV12-3/TRBV12-4,few,TRBD2,TRBJ2-2,CASSLLLAGGPYTGELFF,TGTGCCAGCAGTCTCCTATTAGCGGGGGGCCCGTACACCGGGGAGCTGTTTTTT
TRBV5-5,many,.,TRBJ2-1,CASSLYFEQFF,TGTGCCAGCAGCTTGTACTTCGAGCAGTTCTTC
TRBV7-9,many,.,TRBJ1-2,CASSWTEQVNYGYTF,TGTGCCAGCAGCTGGACGGAGCAGGTCAACTATGGCTACACCTTC
TRBV7-9,.,.,TRBJ2-7,CASSPWTGNGEQYF,TGTGCCAGCAGCCCGTGGACGGGAAATGGCGAGCAGTACTTC
TRBV12-2,once,.,TRBJ2-5,CASRTLGGQETQYF,TGTGCAAGTCGCACACTGGGGGGCCAAGAGACCCAGTACTTC
TRBV20-1,.,.,TRBJ1-1,CSATTELGTEAFF,TGCAGTGCTACGACAGAGTTGGGCACTGAAGCTTTCTTT
TRBV5-4,.,.,TRBJ2-5,CASSSTTGVQETQYF,TGTGCCAGCAGCTCTACTACCGGGGTTCAAGAGACCCAGTACTTC
TRBV7-3,many,.,TRBJ2-2,CASSLKGALTGELFF,TGTGCCAGCAGCTTAAAAGGAGCGCTCACCGGGGAGCTGTTTTTT
TRBV5-1,many,.,TRBJ2-7,CASSLPQGSGNEQYF,TGCGCCAGCAGCCTACCACAGGGATCCGGCAACGAGCAGTACTTC
TRBV11-2,many,.,TRBJ2-2,CASSLDPDRLAGELFF,TGTGCCAGCAGCTTAGATCCTGACAGGCTGGCCGGGGAGCTGTTTTTT
TRBV6-1,many,.,TRBJ1-1,CASSVNTEAFF,TGTGCCAGCAGTGTAAACACTGAAGCTTTCTTT
TRBV10-3,.,TRBD2,TRBJ2-2,CAISDGLAGTNTGELFF,TGTGCCATCAGTGATGGACTAGCGGGGACGAACACCGGGGAGCTGTTTTTT
TRBV20-1,.,TRBD1,TRBJ1-1,CSARFMTGGYTEAFF,TGCAGTGCTAGATTTATGACAGGGGGATACACTGAAGCTTTCTTT
TRBV15,many,.,TRBJ2-3,CATSRDSGTDTQYF,TGTGCCACCAGCAGAGACAGCGGCACAGATACGCAGTATTTT
TRBV6-2/TRBV6-3,few,.,TRBJ1-5,CASSYSPAWEQPQHF,TGTGCCAGCAGTTACTCGCCCGCCTGGGAGCAGCCCCAGCATTTT
TRBV9,many,.,TRBJ2-2,CASSVDRGELFF,TGTGCCAGCAGCGTAGACAGGGGGGAGCTGTTTTTT
TRBV6-5,many,.,TRBJ2-2,CASSYFTGNTGELFF,TGTGCCAGCAGTTACTTTACAGGGAACACCGGGGAGCTGTTTTTT
TRBV12-3/TRBV12-4,.,.,TRBJ2-5,CASSLASGSFEGTQYF,TGTGCCAGCAGTTTAGCGTCTGGTTCTTTTGAGGGGACCCAGTACTTC
TRBV12-3/TRBV12-4,many,.,TRBJ2-2,CASILRHLGGELFF,TGTGCCAGCATCTTAAGGCACTTGGGCGGGGAGCTGTTTTTT